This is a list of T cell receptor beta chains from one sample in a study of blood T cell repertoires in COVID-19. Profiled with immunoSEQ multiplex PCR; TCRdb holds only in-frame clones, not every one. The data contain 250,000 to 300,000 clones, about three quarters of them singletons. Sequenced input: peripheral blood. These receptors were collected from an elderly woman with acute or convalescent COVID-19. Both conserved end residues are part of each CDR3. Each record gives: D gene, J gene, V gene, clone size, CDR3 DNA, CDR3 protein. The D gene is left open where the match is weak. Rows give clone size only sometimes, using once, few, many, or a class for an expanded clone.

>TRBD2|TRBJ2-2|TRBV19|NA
TGTGCCAGTAGTATAGCTAGACTAGCCACCGGGGAGCTGTTTTTT
CASSIARLATGELFF
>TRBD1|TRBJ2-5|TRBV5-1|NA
TGCGCCAGCAGCTTGGAGGGGACAGGGTCACAAGAGACCCAGTACTTC
CASSLEGTGSQETQYF
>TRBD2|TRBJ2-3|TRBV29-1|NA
TGCAGCGCCAGCGGGGGGGACGGAAGCACAGATACGCAGTATTTT
CSASGGDGSTDTQYF
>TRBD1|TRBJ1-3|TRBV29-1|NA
TGCAGCGTTGAAGATCTACAGGGGGCTGGAAACACCATATATTTT
CSVEDLQGAGNTIYF
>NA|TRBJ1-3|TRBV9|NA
TGTGCCAGCAGGGAAACAGGGAATGGAAACACCATATATTTT
CASRETGNGNTIYF
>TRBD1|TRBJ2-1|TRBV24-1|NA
TGTGCCACCAGTGTGGGGACAGGTTACAATGAGCAGTTCTTC
CATSVGTGYNEQFF
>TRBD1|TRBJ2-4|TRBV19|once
TGTGCCAGTAGTATTTCCGGACAGGGAAAGGCCAAAAACATTCAGTACTTC
CASSISGQGKAKNIQYF
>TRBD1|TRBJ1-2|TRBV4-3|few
TGCGCCAGCAGCCAAGGGACAGGGAACTATGGCTACACCTTC
CASSQGTGNYGYTF
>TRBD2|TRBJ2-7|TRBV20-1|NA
TGCAGTGCTAGTCTTCCGGGACTAGCGGTAACCTACGAGCAGTACTTC
CSASLPGLAVTYEQYF
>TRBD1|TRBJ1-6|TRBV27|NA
TGTGCCAGCAGGCGACAGGGATACGGTAATTCACCCCTCCACTTT
CASRRQGYGNSPLHF
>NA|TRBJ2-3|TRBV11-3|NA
TGTGCCAGCAGCGATCCTCACGGGAGTAACCCAGATACGCAGTATTTT
CASSDPHGSNPDTQYF
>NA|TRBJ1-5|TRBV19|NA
TGTGCCAGTATAAAACATCCTCTATACCAGGGTATCCAGCCCCAGCATTTT
CASIKHPLYQGIQPQHF
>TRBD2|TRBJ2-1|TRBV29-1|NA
TGCAGTTTTCGGGGGGGCTCCTACAATGAGCAGTTCTTC
CSFRGGSYNEQFF
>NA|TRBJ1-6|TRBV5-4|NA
TGTGCCAGCAGTATACAGGGTAATTCACCCCTCCACTTT
CASSIQGNSPLHF
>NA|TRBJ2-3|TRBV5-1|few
TGCGCCAGCGATCAGGGGTCCAAAGATACGCAGTATTTT
CASDQGSKDTQYF
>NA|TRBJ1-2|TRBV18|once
TGTGCCAGCTCACCACTGGCGGATTTGGGCTATGGCTACACCTTC
CASSPLADLGYGYTF
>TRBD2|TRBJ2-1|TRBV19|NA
TGTGCCAGTAGTATAGTGACTAGCGCGTACAATGAGCAGTTCTTC
CASSIVTSAYNEQFF
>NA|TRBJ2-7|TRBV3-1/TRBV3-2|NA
TGTGCCAGCAGCCAACGGGGAGGAACCTACGAGCAGTACTTC
CASSQRGGTYEQYF
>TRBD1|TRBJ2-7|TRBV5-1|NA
TGCGCCAGCAGCTTGGGGGGGACAGGGAAAAACTACGAGCAGTACTTC
CASSLGGTGKNYEQYF
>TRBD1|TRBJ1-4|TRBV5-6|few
TGTGCCAGCAGCTTGGCCGGGACAGGGGGTGGCGAAAAACTGTTTTTT
CASSLAGTGGGEKLFF
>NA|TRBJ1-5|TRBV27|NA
TGTGCCAGCAGTTTGCGGGGAACTCAGCCCCAGCATTTT
CASSLRGTQPQHF
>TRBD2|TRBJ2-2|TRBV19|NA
TGTGCCAGTAGTATGTGGGCGGGAGATACCGGGGAGCTGTTTTTT
CASSMWAGDTGELFF
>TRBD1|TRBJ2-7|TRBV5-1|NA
TGCGCCAGCAGCATAACAGGGGCTTACCCCTACGAGCAGTACTTC
CASSITGAYPYEQYF
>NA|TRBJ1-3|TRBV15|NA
TGTGCCACCAGCAGAGAAGGGGGTTCTGGAAACACCATATATTTT
CATSREGGSGNTIYF
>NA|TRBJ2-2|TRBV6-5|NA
TGTGCCAGCAGTTATGCGGGGAGGAGGAACACCGGGGAGCTGTTTTTT
CASSYAGRRNTGELFF
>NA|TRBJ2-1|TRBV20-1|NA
TGCAGTGCTAGAAGAGGGGGTGAGCAGTTCTTC
CSARRGGEQFF
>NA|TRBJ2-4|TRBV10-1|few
TGCGCCAGCAGCGGGGGACTCGGCAAAAACATTCAGTACTTC
CASSGGLGKNIQYF
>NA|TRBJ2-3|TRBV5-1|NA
TGCGCCAGCAGCTTGGGTCCGGGGGGCACATATACGCAGTATTTT
CASSLGPGGTYTQYF
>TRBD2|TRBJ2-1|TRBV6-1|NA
TGTGCCAGCAGTGAAGGACTAGCGGGAGGGAACAATGAGCAGTTCTTC
CASSEGLAGGNNEQFF
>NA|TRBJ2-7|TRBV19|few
TGTGCCAGTAGTATACTCGGTGGGAGAGGCGAGCAGTACTTC
CASSILGGRGEQYF